This T cell receptor beta chain appears in the sequencing data of a study of T cell changes during pregnancy in multiple sclerosis. Produced via immunoSEQ multiplex PCR; TCRdb's table is partial and in-frame only. The sample includes roughly 76,000 clones, about 93% of them seen just once. As to this clone: At the DNA level, this CDR3 is encoded by other sequences in the same sample as well.

CDR1 and CDR2 (germline): SGHRS, YFSETQ. The length of the CDR3 is 14 residues. Trimming cost V 3 bases and J 2 bases; bases outside gene matches: 2. The sequence came from a female donor with multiple sclerosis, enrolled in a pregnancy study. The source material was CD4+ T cells from peripheral blood mononuclear cells, sampled in the second trimester of pregnancy. This chain uses TRBV5-1 with TRBJ1-1, with 9 nucleotides matching TRBD1. The CDR3 DNA is TGCGCCAGCAGCTCGGGACAGGGAAACACTGAAGCTTTCTTT. Translating gives CASSSGQGNTEAFF. The full variable domain, in which reference TRBV5-1 and TRBJ1-1 provide the parts outside the CDR3, is KAGVTQTPRYLIKTRGQQVTLSCSPISGHRSVSWYQQTPGQGLQFLFEYFSETQRNKGNFPGRFSGRQFSNSRSEMNVSTLELGDSALYLCASSSGQGNTEAFFGQGTRLTVV.